This note documents a single TCR beta chain sequence. What it binds is not known. The length of the CDR3 is 13 residues. The V end lost 3 bases, the J end lost 5 bases, and 10 bases lay between the germline ends. Looked up from germline, CDR1 is SGHTA and CDR2 is FQGNSA. Generated by immunoSEQ multiplex PCR, the TCRdb table keeps only in-frame clones and is missing some. The top ten hold around 0.99% of the sample, which has some 130,000 clones, approximately 91% seen once. This sample stems from a study of T cell responses to AZD1222 COVID-19 vaccine. Points from the study as a whole: Vaccination with two AZD1222 doses was followed by a rise in Spike-specific TCR breadth and depth. Repertoire samples came only from after the peak T cell response.

The sequencing used peripheral blood, collected 28 days after the second AZD1222 dose. The V call is TRBV7-2, the J call TRBJ2-5; D not certain. The receptor comes from an adult who received the AZD1222 COVID-19 vaccine. The CDR3 DNA follows: TGTGCCAGCAGCTTCTTGGGTTCGGAGACCCAGTACTTC. This sequence encodes CASSFLGSETQYF.